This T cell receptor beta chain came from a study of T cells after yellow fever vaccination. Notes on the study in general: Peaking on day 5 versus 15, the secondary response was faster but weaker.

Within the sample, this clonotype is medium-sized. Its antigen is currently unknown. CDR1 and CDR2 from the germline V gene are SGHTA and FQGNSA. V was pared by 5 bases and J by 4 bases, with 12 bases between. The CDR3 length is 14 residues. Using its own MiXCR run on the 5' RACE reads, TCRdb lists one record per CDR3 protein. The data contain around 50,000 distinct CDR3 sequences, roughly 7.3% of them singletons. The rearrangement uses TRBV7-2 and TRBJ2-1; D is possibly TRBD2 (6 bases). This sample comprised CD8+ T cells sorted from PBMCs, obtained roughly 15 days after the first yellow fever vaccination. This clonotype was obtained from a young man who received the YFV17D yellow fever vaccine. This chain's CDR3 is CASSPPEGYNEQFF. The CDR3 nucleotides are TGTGCCAGCAGCCCGCCGGAGGGGTACAATGAGCAGTTCTTC.